The present T cell receptor (beta chain) was sequenced within a study of blood T cells in healthy people across ages. CDR1 is SNHLY and CDR2 is FYNNEI in the germline V gene. The CDR3 is 14 residues long. V dropped 6 bases and J dropped 4 bases, with 14 bases sitting between them. This clonotype was recorded a few times. It was with a sample-barcoded 5' primer and a J-beta primer mix that a second PCR of about 7 to 12 cycles was run. MiXCR, run by TCRdb on the 5' RACE reads, gives a single entry per CDR3 protein. The sample contains over 1,300,000 distinct CDR3 sequences, approximately 59% of which appear only once.

The sequence was obtained from a man in his late teens or twenties in good health. This rearrangement joins TRBV2 to TRBJ2-3; a possible D gene is TRBD2 (5 bases). The material sequenced was blood. The CDR3: CASREESGPDTQYF. The CDR3 nucleotides read TGTGCCAGCAGGGAGGAGTCGGGCCCAGATACGCAGTATTTT.